This T cell receptor beta chain was documented in a study of blood T cell repertoires in COVID-19. In the source study's methods: It was from reference gene primer amplification that nucleated cell counts were estimated. Here immunoSEQ multiplex PCR was the method, and the copy in TCRdb shows in-frame clones only, minus some. V, J and clone size reflect that table, while D and trimming were determined from the DNA. The sample comprises roughly 86,000 clones, roughly 84% of which are singletons, and 6.3% rests with the top ten. This TCR was recovered from a man aged 60-69 years with acute or convalescent COVID-19. The material sequenced was peripheral blood.

CDR3 DNA: TGTGCCAGCAGCCTCCGGGGAGGGGCTCAGGGAACCAGCAATCAGCCCCAGCATTTT. It translates to CASSLRGGAQGTSNQPQHF. The chain combines TRBV5-8 with TRBJ1-5, with D perhaps matching TRBD1 (5 bases). This CDR3 comprises 19 residues. Germline V gives CDR1 SGHTS, CDR2 YDEGEE. V gave up 4 bases and J gave up 1 base, with 24 bases separating them.